This TCR beta chain appears in the sequencing data of a study of vaccination and CD4 T cells after COVID-19. In the study overall: The stimulus for the cells was overlapping spike peptides derived from SARS-CoV-2, HCoV-NL63, HCoV-OC43 and HCoV-229E. Study-wide points: Data came from relatively few convalescent patients and lacked early post-infection timepoints.

Specified time point: late sampling 161 to 241 days after vaccination in a few convalescent patients. The sample's treatment: roughly ten-day PBMC culture with coronavirus spike peptide pools or control peptides (ViraFEST assay). T cells were expanded with peptide pools, and expanded clonotypes were identified by TCR sequencing. Sequence data for DNA of cultured CD4+ T cells were generated by the Oncomine TCR Beta short-read assay. TCRdb reprocessed the PCR reads with MiXCR, giving one entry per CDR3 protein. The data hold some 17,000 distinct CDR3 sequences, with 51% observed a single time. Looked up from germline, CDR1 is MNHEY and CDR2 is SVGEGT. The CDR3 sequence is 20 residues long. J lost 4 bases, V lost 4 bases, and 24 bases had no gene match. Of note for this clonotype: Its antigen is unknown.

The specimen was CD4+ T cells from blood, cultured in vitro, collected about 7 months after SARS-CoV-2 vaccination. The V call is TRBV6-2 or TRBV6-3, the J call TRBJ2-5; 7 nucleotides line up with TRBD2. The TCR sequence derives from a human donor who had recovered from COVID-19. CDR3 sequence: CASSSRVGRREAGPGETQYF. The DNA for the CDR3 is TGTGCCAGCAGTTCCCGAGTCGGTCGACGGGAGGCCGGCCCGGGAGAGACCCAGTACTTC.